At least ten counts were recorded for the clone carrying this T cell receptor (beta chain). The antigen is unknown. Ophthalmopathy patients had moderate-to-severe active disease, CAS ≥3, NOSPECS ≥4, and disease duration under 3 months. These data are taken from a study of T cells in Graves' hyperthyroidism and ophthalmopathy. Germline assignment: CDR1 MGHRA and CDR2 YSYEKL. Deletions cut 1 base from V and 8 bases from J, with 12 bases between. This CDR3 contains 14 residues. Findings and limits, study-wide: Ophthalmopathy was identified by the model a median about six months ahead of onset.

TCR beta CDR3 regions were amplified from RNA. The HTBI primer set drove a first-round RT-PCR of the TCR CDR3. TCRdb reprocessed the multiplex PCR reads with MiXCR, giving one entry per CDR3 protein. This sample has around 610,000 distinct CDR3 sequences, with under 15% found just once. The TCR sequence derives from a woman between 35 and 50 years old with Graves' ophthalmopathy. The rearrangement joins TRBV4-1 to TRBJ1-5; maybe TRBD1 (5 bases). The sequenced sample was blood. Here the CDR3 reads CASSQVRGVEPQHF. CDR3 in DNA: TGCGCCAGCAGCCAAGTGAGGGGAGTGGAGCCCCAGCATTTT.